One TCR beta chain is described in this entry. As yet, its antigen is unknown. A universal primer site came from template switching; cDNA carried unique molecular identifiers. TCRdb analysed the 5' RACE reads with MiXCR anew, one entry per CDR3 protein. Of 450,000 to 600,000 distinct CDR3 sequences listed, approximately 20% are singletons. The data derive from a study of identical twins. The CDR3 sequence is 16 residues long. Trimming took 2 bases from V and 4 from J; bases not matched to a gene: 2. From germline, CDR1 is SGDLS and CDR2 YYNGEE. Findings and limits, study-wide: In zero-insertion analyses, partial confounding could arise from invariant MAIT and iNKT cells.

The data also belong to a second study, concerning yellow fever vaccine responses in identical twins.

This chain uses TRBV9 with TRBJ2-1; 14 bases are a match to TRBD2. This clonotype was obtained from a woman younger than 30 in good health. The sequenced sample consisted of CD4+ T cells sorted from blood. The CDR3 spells CASSVRLAGGYNEQFF. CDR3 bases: TGTGCCAGCAGCGTTAGACTAGCGGGAGGGTACAATGAGCAGTTCTTC. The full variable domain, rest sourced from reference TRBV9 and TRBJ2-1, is DSGVTQTPKHLITATGQRVTLRCSPRSGDLSVYWYQQSLDQGLQFLIQYYNGEERAKGNILERFSAQQFPDLHSELNLSSLELGDSALYFCASSVRLAGGYNEQFFGPGTRLTVL.